Listed below are T cell receptor beta chains from one sample, sequenced in a study of CD8+ T cells in alopecia areata. Here immunoSEQ multiplex PCR was the method, and the copy in TCRdb shows in-frame clones only, minus some. The sample includes around 140,000 clones, about 51% seen only once; the top ten take roughly 0.9%. Specimen: CD4+ T cells sorted from blood, collected at week 0. The receptors stem from a human donor with alopecia areata. CDR3s include the opening cysteine and the closing phenylalanine or tryptophan. Each record gives: D gene, clone size, V gene, J gene, CDR3 protein, CDR3 DNA. A D gene is named only where the DNA matches it firmly. Clone size is shown for a subset of rows, as once, few, many or a class of expanded clone.

>-|few|TRBV6-5|TRBJ1-5
CASSYSRGHNQPQHF
TGTGCCAGCAGTTACTCGCGGGGGCACAATCAGCCCCAGCATTTT
>TRBD1|once|TRBV9|TRBJ1-1
CASSSWTGKGTEAFF
TGTGCCAGCAGCTCCTGGACAGGGAAGGGAACTGAAGCTTTCTTT
>-|-|TRBV2|TRBJ2-2
CASTMTGANTGELFF
TGTGCCAGCACCATGACGGGCGCGAACACCGGGGAGCTGTTTTTT
>-|-|TRBV7-2|TRBJ2-3
CASSLADKDTQYF
TGTGCCAGCAGCTTAGCGGACAAAGATACGCAGTATTTT
>TRBD2|few|TRBV5-1|TRBJ2-7
CASNDGGGSPYEQYF
TGCGCCAGCAACGATGGGGGGGGTTCGCCCTACGAGCAGTACTTC
>-|-|TRBV30|TRBJ1-2
CAWSVSRNYGYTF
TGTGCCTGGAGTGTTTCCAGGAACTATGGCTACACCTTC
>-|few|TRBV30|TRBJ2-2
CAWSVLWGAGELFF
TGTGCCTGGAGTGTACTTTGGGGGGCCGGGGAGCTGTTTTTT
>-|-|TRBV7-2|TRBJ1-2
CASSLVVNGYTF
TGTGCCAGCAGCTTGGTTGTTAATGGCTACACCTTC
>TRBD1|-|TRBV30|TRBJ1-5
CAWSVPGRGPQPQHF
TGTGCCTGGAGTGTGCCCGGAAGGGGGCCTCAGCCCCAGCATTTT
>TRBD2|-|TRBV10-3|TRBJ2-1
CAMDGTSGSPWNEQFF
TGTGCCATGGACGGGACTAGCGGGTCGCCATGGAATGAGCAGTTCTTC
>-|-|TRBV15|TRBJ2-2
CATSRAVAGELFF
TGTGCCACCAGCAGAGCAGTCGCCGGGGAGCTGTTTTTT
>-|-|TRBV6-5|TRBJ2-7
CASRRPDFYEQYF
TGTGCCAGCAGGAGACCAGATTTCTACGAGCAGTACTTC
>-|-|TRBV10-3|TRBJ2-7
CAISDWDSSYEQYF
TGTGCCATCAGTGACTGGGATAGCTCCTACGAGCAGTACTTC
>-|once|TRBV2|TRBJ1-5
CASSEWGLAQPQHF
TGTGCCAGCAGTGAATGGGGTCTGGCTCAGCCCCAGCATTTT
>-|-|TRBV29-1|TRBJ1-1
CSAPTGPNTEAFF
TGCAGCGCTCCCACAGGCCCGAACACTGAAGCTTTCTTT
>TRBD1|few|TRBV18|TRBJ1-2
CASSPDTGAYGYTF
TGTGCCAGCTCACCTGATACAGGGGCGTATGGCTACACCTTC
>-|-|TRBV7-9|TRBJ1-1
CASSLVNTEAFF
TGTGCCAGCAGCTTAGTGAACACTGAAGCTTTCTTT
>-|few|TRBV5-1|TRBJ2-1
CASSLVRESEQFF
TGCGCCAGCAGCTTGGTGCGTGAGAGTGAGCAGTTCTTC
>-|-|TRBV9|TRBJ1-1
CASSVVDSGNTEAFF
TGTGCCAGCAGCGTAGTTGATTCAGGGAACACTGAAGCTTTCTTT
>TRBD1|few|TRBV29-1|TRBJ1-4
CSAAQTGQPNEKLFF
TGCAGCGCCGCCCAGACGGGACAGCCTAATGAAAAACTGTTTTTT
>-|-|TRBV5-4|TRBJ2-4
CASSLDYVKTLAKNIQYF
TGTGCCAGCAGCTTGGATTACGTAAAGACCTTAGCCAAAAACATTCAGTACTTC
>TRBD1|-|TRBV7-2|TRBJ1-2
CASSLVGQGARSGYTF
TGTGCCAGCAGCTTAGTCGGACAGGGGGCGCGAAGTGGCTACACCTTC